The 22 T cell receptor beta chains reported below all come from one sample, sequenced in a study of blood T cell repertoires in COVID-19. Method: immunoSEQ multiplex PCR; TCRdb's copy keeps in-frame clones and lacks some. The profile covers 130,000 to 150,000 clones, with approximately 85% appearing a single time and approximately 8% taken by the ten largest. The sample was peripheral blood. All receptors come from a woman aged 60-75 years with COVID-19, enrolled during active disease.

The chain recombines TRBV6-1 with TRBJ1-6; a possible D gene is TRBD1 (6 bases). Looked up from germline, CDR1 is MNHNS and CDR2 is SASEGT. The CDR3 is made up of 15 amino acids. Deletions cut 1 base from V and 7 bases from J, with 11 bases between. The CDR3 DNA reads as TGTGCCAGCAGTGAAGTCGCAGGGGTCAATTCACCCCTCCACTTT. This encodes CASSEVAGVNSPLHF.

This clone was counted only a few times. This sequence joins TRBV19 and TRBJ1-4; weak D call: TRBD1 (5 bases). The V gene lost 2 bases and the J gene lost 8 bases, with 18 bases spanning the gap. The CDR3 sequence is 16 residues long. Looked up from germline, CDR1 is LNHDA and CDR2 is SQIVND (reference sequence). The CDR3 DNA is TGTGCCAGTAGTATACTGGACCAGGGAGGAGACGAAAAACTGTTTTTT. This translates into CASSILDQGGDEKLFF.

This chain links TRBV18 with TRBJ1-1, with a tentative D call TRBD1 (5 bases). V lost 0 bases and J 8 bases, leaving 16 bases between the germline ends. CDR3 length: 15 residues. Germline-derived CDR1 and CDR2 are KGHSH and LQKENI. CDR3 loop: CASSPPAGSDPEAFF. CDR3 nucleotides: TGTGCCAGCTCACCACCGGCAGGGTCGGATCCAGAAGCTTTCTTT.

This clone was seen a few times. The chain has TRBV3-1 (or the pseudogene TRBV3-2) and TRBJ2-1; D may be TRBD1 (6 bases). The CDR3 runs to 15 residues. V lost 2 bases and J 4 bases, leaving 12 bases between the germline ends. The germline V gene encodes CDR1 LGHDT and CDR2 YNNKEL (reference sequence). The chain's CDR3 is CASSQIRDIYNEQFF. DNA of the CDR3: TGTGCCAGCAGCCAAATCCGGGACATTTACAATGAGCAGTTCTTC.

CDR3 in amino acids: CASSQLYRATNYGYTF. CDR3 nucleotides: TGTGCCAGCAGCCAACTATACAGGGCCACTAACTATGGCTACACCTTC. The chain combines TRBV3-1 (or the pseudogene TRBV3-2) with TRBJ1-2; TRBD1 is a possible D gene (6 bases). This CDR3 spans 16 amino acids. Germline CDR1 LGHDT, CDR2 YNNKEL (reference sequence). V lost 2 bases to trimming and J lost 0 bases, with 13 bases between them.

This clone occurred a few times. The chain carries TRBV12-3 or TRBV12-4 and TRBJ2-7, with TRBD1 matching over 8 bases. CDR3 size: 12 residues. With V trimmed by 6 bases and J by 5 bases, 3 bases remained unmatched. CDR3 residues: CASRQTGDEQYF. For the CDR3, the DNA is TGTGCCAGCAGACAGACAGGGGACGAGCAGTACTTC.

The chain uses TRBV27 and TRBJ2-1, with D possibly matching TRBD1 (5 bases). Trimming removed 4 bases from V and 10 bases from J, with 17 bases in between. Germline lookup yields CDR1 MNHEY and CDR2 SMNVEV (reference sequence). The CDR3 length is 14 residues. CDR3 bases: TGTGCCAGCAGTTGGCTCGGGCAGGGTGAAGAGCAGTTCTTC. As protein: CASSWLGQGEEQFF.

This clone was picked up one time. The CDR3 DNA follows: TGTGCCAGCAGCTTAGGCGGGTTGGCCTACAATGAGCAGTTCTTC. It codes for CASSLGGLAYNEQFF. The chain links TRBV11-1 to TRBJ2-1, with a tentative D call TRBD2 (5 bases). The V and J ends lost 1 base and 2 bases respectively, with 9 bases between them. The CDR3 extends over 15 amino acids. Germline CDR1 is SGHAT and CDR2 is FQDESV (reference sequence). The full variable domain, rest sourced from reference TRBV11-1 and TRBJ2-1, is EAEVAQSPRYKITEKSQAVAFWCDPISGHATLYWYRQILGQGPELLVQFQDESVVDDSQLPKDRFSAERLKGVDSTLKIQPAELGDSAMYLCASSLGGLAYNEQFFGPGTRLTVL.

The chain carries TRBV5-1 and TRBJ2-3, with TRBD2 matching over 9 bases. The CDR3 totals 16 residues. Losses at the gene ends were 0 bases for V and 1 base for J; bases not matched to a gene: 3. Germline V gene sequence: CDR1 SGHRS, CDR2 YFSETQ. The CDR3 protein is CASSLDASGGTDTQYF. The CDR3 DNA reads as TGCGCCAGCAGCTTGGACGCTAGCGGGGGCACAGATACGCAGTATTTT.

This clone has just a few counts. The rearrangement joins TRBV2 to TRBJ2-1; TRBD1 is a possible D gene (7 bases). The CDR3 is 15 amino acids. Germline CDR1 is SNHLY and CDR2 is FYNNEI. The V end was cut by 8 bases, the J end by 9 bases, with 23 bases between. The CDR3, as DNA: TGTGCCAGCCATCCAAGGGGGCGGGATACGGGTGAGCAGTTCTTC. Its translation is CASHPRGRDTGEQFF.

The chain combines TRBV11-2 with TRBJ2-3; 7 bases map to TRBD1. The germline V gene has CDR1 SGHAT and CDR2 FQNNGV. Trimming removed 8 bases from V and 5 bases from J; junction bases left unmatched: 10. This CDR3 has 14 residues. Written as DNA, the CDR3 is TGTGCCAGCGGAAAGACAGGGCCCCGAGATACGCAGTATTTT. Protein: CASGKTGPRDTQYF.

The chain uses TRBV4-1 and TRBJ2-7, with 8 bases aligning to TRBD1. This CDR3 comprises 17 residues. V was clipped by 0 bases and J by 1 base; unmatched bases: 8. Per the germline V gene, CDR1 is MGHRA and CDR2 is YSYEKL. CDR3 DNA sequence: TGCGCCAGCAGCCAAGATTGGACCGGGACAGGATCCTACGAGCAGTACTTC. Protein product: CASSQDWTGTGSYEQYF.

V usage is TRBV7-3 and J usage is TRBJ1-2; 8 bases agree with TRBD1. Trimming cost V 5 bases and J 0 bases; bases outside gene matches: 5. CDR3 length: 15 residues. CDR1 SGHTA and CDR2 FQGTGA come from the germline V gene. The CDR3 protein is CASSPGQGPNYGYTF. CDR3 sequence (DNA): TGTGCCAGCAGCCCCGGACAGGGACCTAACTATGGCTACACCTTC.

The V gene is TRBV19, the J gene TRBJ1-2; D perhaps matches TRBD1 (5 bases). The germline V and J ends were trimmed by 2 bases and 8 bases, with 18 bases remaining between them. CDR3 length equals 15 residues. Germline values: CDR1 LNHDA, CDR2 SQIVND (reference sequence). CDR3 loop: CASSIQGGGAIGYTF. CDR3 coding DNA: TGTGCCAGTAGTATACAGGGAGGTGGGGCGATCGGCTACACCTTC.

This chain joins TRBV18 and TRBJ2-7, with 9 bases fitting TRBD1. Trimming took 3 bases from V and 2 from J; bases not matched to a gene: 5. CDR3 length: 15 amino acids. Per germline, CDR1 KGHSH and CDR2 LQKENI. CDR3 region: CASSPGQGIAYEQYF. The CDR3 nucleotides read TGTGCCAGCTCACCGGGACAGGGTATAGCCTACGAGCAGTACTTC.

The genes are TRBV6-7 and TRBJ1-1; the D gene is possibly TRBD1 (6 bases). TRBV6-7 is an open reading frame whose function is uncertain. V was pared by 4 bases and J by 1 base, with 16 bases between. The CDR3 sequence is 16 residues long. As DNA, the CDR3 is TGTGCCAGCAGTTTTTTCCCTCAGGACAGGAACACTGAAGCTTTCTTT. Amino acids: CASSFFPQDRNTEAFF.

The rearrangement links TRBV3-1 (or the pseudogene TRBV3-2) to TRBJ1-1, with no clear D. Trimming shortened V by 2 bases and J by 1 base, and 14 bases separated the two germline ends. Germline values: CDR1 LGHDT, CDR2 YNNKEL (reference sequence). The CDR3 is 16 amino acids. The CDR3 bases are TGTGCCAGCAGCCAAACGAGGACTGGAAGGAACACTGAAGCTTTCTTT. It is translated as CASSQTRTGRNTEAFF.

This chain joins TRBV10-3 and TRBJ2-7, with a weak D call TRBD2 (5 bases). Germline V gives CDR1 ENHRY, CDR2 SYGVKD. The CDR3 runs to 13 residues. The V and J ends lost 8 bases and 2 bases respectively, with 13 bases between them. Here the CDR3 DNA reads TGTGCCATCGGTCCGGAGGAGACCTACGAGCAGTACTTC. Protein product: CAIGPEETYEQYF.

This sequence joins TRBV4-3 and TRBJ1-1; weak D call: TRBD1 (5 bases). V shed 4 bases and J shed 8 bases, with 14 bases lying between them. There are 13 residues in the CDR3. Germline CDR1 is LGHNA and CDR2 is YSLEER. As DNA, the CDR3 is TGCGCCAGCAGCCCGGGCGGGGCAGGCGAAGCTTTCTTT. This codes for CASSPGGAGEAFF.

This chain uses TRBV4-3 with TRBJ2-3, with 7 bases identical to TRBD1. V shed 0 bases, J shed 4 bases, and the junction held 4 bases outside the gene matches. The CDR3 contains 15 residues. The germline CDR1 and CDR2 sequences are LGHNA and YSLEER. The CDR3 protein is CASSQDYRGSDTQYF. The CDR3 nucleotides read TGCGCCAGCAGCCAAGATTACAGGGGATCAGATACGCAGTATTTT.

This sequence joins TRBV27 and TRBJ1-1, with 12 nucleotides matching TRBD1. The CDR3 runs to 15 residues. Trimming at V came to 3 bases and at J to 6 bases, leaving 5 bases not matched to a gene. CDR1 is MNHEY, CDR2 SMNVEV, per germline (reference sequence). CDR3 residues: CASSFGTGGMAEAFF. The CDR3 bases are TGTGCCAGCAGTTTTGGGACAGGGGGCATGGCTGAAGCTTTCTTT.

The table lists this clone with a count of one. This chain connects TRBV9 to TRBJ2-3; 7 bases are a match to TRBD2. The germline V gene encodes CDR1 SGDLS and CDR2 YYNGEE. V gave up 0 bases and J gave up 4 bases; unmatched junction bases: 2. The CDR3 is 14 amino acids. DNA for the CDR3: TGTGCCAGCAGCGTAGTCGGGGGGTCAGATACGCAGTATTTT. Protein: CASSVVGGSDTQYF.